Below, 21 T cell receptor beta chains from the same sample are listed, as sequenced in a study of blood T cell repertoires in COVID-19. Data came from immunoSEQ multiplex PCR; TCRdb stores just in-frame clones and leaves some out. Of roughly 450,000 clones detected, less than 95% appear once; the ten largest clones hold about 0.57%. Sequencing was carried out using PBMCs or T cells enriched from blood (not recorded which). Receptor source: a man younger than 35 who had recovered from COVID-19.

This rearrangement joins TRBV15 to TRBJ1-1; TRBD1 might be the D (5 bases). In germline, CDR1 is LNHNV, CDR2 YYDKDF (reference sequence). This CDR3 is 15 amino acids long. V gave up 0 bases and J gave up 4 bases, with 12 bases separating them. The CDR3 loop reads CATSRDQSGRTEAFF. CDR3 nucleotides: TGTGCCACCAGCAGAGATCAATCAGGGCGCACTGAAGCTTTCTTT.

V gene TRBV7-2 combines with J gene TRBJ1-1; the D is unclear. Trimming took off 5 bases at V and 10 bases at J, with 11 bases between the two ends. Germline V CDR1 and CDR2: SGHTA, FQGNSA. This CDR3 spans 11 amino acids. In DNA, the CDR3 is TGTGCCAGCAGCAGAGGACTCCGAGCTTTCTTT. Its protein product is CASSRGLRAFF. The variable domain in full, with the rest retrieved from reference TRBV7-2 and TRBJ1-1, is GAGVSQSPSNKVTEKGKDVELRCDPISGHTALYWYRQSLGQGLEFLIYFQGNSAPDKSGLPSDRFSAERTGGSVSTLTIQRTQQEDSAVYLCASSRGLRAFFGQGTRLTVV.

The chain joins TRBV11-2 to TRBJ1-1; perhaps TRBD1 as D (5 bases). The V gene's germline CDR1 is SGHAT and CDR2 FQNNGV. The V and J ends lost 1 base and 14 bases respectively, with 14 bases between them. CDR3 length equals 12 residues. The CDR3 sequence: CASSLGGSRHFF. CDR3 DNA: TGTGCCAGCAGCTTAGGGGGCAGCCGGCACTTCTTT.

The chain carries TRBV29-1 and TRBJ1-2, with unresolved D. This CDR3 has 12 residues. Germline V gene data show CDR1 as SQVTM and CDR2 as ANQGSEA. With 4 bases removed from V and 6 bases from J, the gap between germline ends came to 12 bases. The CDR3 DNA reads as TGCAGCGTTGCTTCGGCCGGGGATGGCTACACCTTC. Amino acid sequence: CSVASAGDGYTF.

The J gene is TRBJ1-5, the V gene TRBV27; D gene ambiguous. This CDR3 spans 14 amino acids. Germline loops: CDR1 MNHEY, CDR2 SMNVEV (reference sequence). With 0 bases removed from V and 3 bases from J, the gap between germline ends came to 6 bases. CDR3 in amino acids: CASSLSEVNQPQHF. CDR3 in DNA: TGTGCCAGCAGTTTATCTGAGGTCAATCAGCCCCAGCATTTT.

The chain links TRBV13 to TRBJ1-6; no clear D. This CDR3 comprises 15 residues. Trimming left V 1 base short and J 5 bases short, with 9 bases between. Germline V gene sequence: CDR1 PRHDT, CDR2 FYEKMQ (reference sequence). CDR3 nucleotides: TGTGCCAGCAGCTTAGATGTCAGAAATAATTCACCCCTCCACTTT. Residues: CASSLDVRNNSPLHF.

The J gene is TRBJ1-4, the V gene TRBV2; D perhaps matches TRBD1 (6 bases). Germline V gives CDR1 SNHLY, CDR2 FYNNEI. The CDR3 has 14 amino acids. V was clipped by 5 bases and J by 4 bases, with 11 bases between them. CDR3 coding DNA: TGTGCCAGCAGTCCCGGACAGTATAATGAAAAACTGTTTTTT. Encoded protein: CASSPGQYNEKLFF.

This chain joins TRBV9 and TRBJ1-2; D is unresolved. Between the trimmed V and J ends, which lost 0 bases and 3 bases, there was a span of 15 bases. The CDR3 covers 16 residues. The germline gives CDR1 SGDLS, CDR2 YYNGEE. The DNA of the CDR3 is TGTGCCAGCAGCGTAGCTCAACCCGGGGAGCACTATGGCTACACCTTC. Encoded protein: CASSVAQPGEHYGYTF.

The chain has TRBV29-1 and TRBJ1-4, with D possibly being TRBD1 (6 bases). The ends were cut back, 5 bases at V and 10 bases at J, with 17 bases in the middle. Germline CDR1 SQVTM, CDR2 ANQGSEA. The CDR3 length is 13 residues. The DNA of the CDR3 is TGCAGCGTTCGAGGGGGGGGGCTAGGAAAACTGTTTTTT. Translating it yields CSVRGGGLGKLFF.

The chain recombines TRBV29-1 with TRBJ2-7, with 9 bases identical to TRBD1. Germline V lookup: CDR1 SQVTM, CDR2 ANQGSEA. The CDR3 extends over 13 amino acids. The junction had 9 bases not matched to a gene; V was cut back by 7 bases and J by 5 bases. CDR3 nucleotide sequence: TGCAGCGCGAGCCGGGACAGGGACCACGAGCAGTACTTC. It is translated as CSASRDRDHEQYF.

The gene calls are TRBV5-1 and TRBJ2-3; 10 bases are a match to TRBD1. This CDR3 spans 16 amino acids. CDR1 SGHRS and CDR2 YFSETQ come from the germline V gene. The V segment lost 2 bases and the J segment 5 bases; nucleotides outside the gene matches: 8. Here the CDR3 DNA reads TGCGCCAGCAGCTTACCCGGGACAGGGGCGGGAGATACGCAGTATTTT. It is translated as CASSLPGTGAGDTQYF.

The DNA of the CDR3 is TGTGCCACCAGTGATTATAGCGGGAGCTCCTACAATGAGCAGTTCTTC. Residues: CATSDYSGSSYNEQFF. The V gene is TRBV24-1, the J gene TRBJ2-1, with 9 bases fitting TRBD2. V lost 2 bases and J lost 0; bases outside the gene matches: 1. CDR1 KGHDR and CDR2 SFDVKD come from the germline V gene. This CDR3 is 16 amino acids long.

This clone was counted only a few times. The chain is built from TRBV6-5 and TRBJ1-1; D gene uncertain. Germline V gene data show CDR1 as MNHEY and CDR2 as SVGAGI. V dropped 7 bases and J dropped 3 bases, with 12 bases sitting between them. CDR3 length: 13 amino acids. The CDR3 DNA reads as TGTGCCAGCATTCGGGTGGAGGACACTGAAGCTTTCTTT. Its translation: CASIRVEDTEAFF.

The chain couples TRBV9 to TRBJ2-2; D is ambiguous. V was trimmed by 3 bases and J by 0 bases, leaving 6 bases between them. The CDR3 is 14 amino acids. Germline CDR1 SGDLS, CDR2 YYNGEE. The DNA for the CDR3 is TGTGCCAGCAGCGCCCCCTCGAACACCGGGGAGCTGTTTTTT. Its translation: CASSAPSNTGELFF.

This sequence joins TRBV27 and TRBJ2-7; the D gene is possibly TRBD1 (7 bases). V lost 6 bases and J lost 0, with 21 bases in between. The CDR3 length is 17 residues. Germline values: CDR1 MNHEY, CDR2 SMNVEV (reference sequence). CDR3 DNA: TGTGCCAGCAGCCCTCTCGGAGGGGGCCCTGTCTCCTACGAGCAGTACTTC. This codes for CASSPLGGGPVSYEQYF.

The V gene is TRBV2, the J gene TRBJ1-1; TRBD1 might be the D (5 bases). The CDR3 is 11 amino acids. Germline V gives CDR1 SNHLY, CDR2 FYNNEI. V lost 7 bases, J lost 6 bases, and 9 bases lay in between. CDR3 nucleotide sequence: TGTGCCAGCACTAGGGGCTCTGAAGCTTTCTTT. It yields the protein CASTRGSEAFF.

This clone has just a few counts. The V and J genes are TRBV7-3 and TRBJ1-2, with 8 bases that match TRBD1. The junction had 8 bases not matched to a gene; V was cut back by 4 bases and J by 10 bases. Germline lookup yields CDR1 SGHTA and CDR2 FQGTGA. The CDR3 loop spans 13 amino acids. The CDR3: CASSSRQGMDYTF. The CDR3 bases are TGTGCCAGCAGCTCAAGACAGGGGATGGACTACACCTTC.

This clone was observed a single time. Here the CDR3 reads CASSQAFGGNSPLHF. The CDR3 nucleotides are TGTGCCAGCAGCCAAGCTTTCGGCGGAAATTCACCCCTCCACTTT. The chain carries TRBV14 and TRBJ1-6; D is unclear. V gave up 1 base and J gave up 7 bases, with 11 bases separating them. This CDR3 has 15 amino acids. Germline CDR1 is SGHDN and CDR2 is FVKESK. Looking up the rest from reference TRBV14 and TRBJ1-6 gives the full variable domain: EAGVTQFPSHSVIEKGQTVTLRCDPISGHDNLYWYRRVMGKEIKFLLHFVKESKQDESGMPNNRFLAERTGGTYSTLKVQPAELEDSGVYFCASSQAFGGNSPLHFGNGTRLTVT.

This sequence joins TRBV7-9 and TRBJ2-1; D is unresolved. Germline values: CDR1 SEHNR, CDR2 FQNEAQ (reference sequence). Trimming took 1 base from V and 4 from J, leaving 14 bases between them. The CDR3 consists of 16 residues. CDR3 nucleotide sequence: TGTGCCAGCAGCTTAGGGGCCGCGTCCCCTTACAATGAGCAGTTCTTC. It codes for CASSLGAASPYNEQFF.

The rearrangement uses TRBV3-1 (or the pseudogene TRBV3-2) and TRBJ1-1; unclear D gene. Germline V gene sequence: CDR1 LGHDT, CDR2 YNNKEL (reference sequence). This CDR3 is built from 13 residues. V lost 5 bases, J lost 1 base, and 8 bases lay in between. DNA of the CDR3: TGTGCCAGCAGCGGACGGGAGAACACTGAAGCTTTCTTT. Protein product: CASSGRENTEAFF.

In nucleotides, the CDR3 is TGTGCCAGCACCTCTATCCCCTTCCGCGGGAGGGCCGCGGTAGATACGCAGTATTTT. Its translation: CASTSIPFRGRAAVDTQYF. The chain has TRBV7-8 and TRBJ2-3, with 9 bases fitting TRBD2. The CDR3 totals 19 residues. Trimming took 7 bases from V and 5 from J; bases not matched to a gene: 22. Germline-derived CDR1 and CDR2 are SGHVS and FQNEAQ.